The present entry profiles one T cell receptor beta chain with its context. What this receptor recognizes is not known. Within one base of it there is no much larger clone, and no base qualities were kept. TCRbeta CDR3 regions were amplified from genomic DNA using the immunoSEQ Assay, a bias-controlled multiplex PCR. The published analysis was carried out like this. The number of nucleated cells in each sample was estimated from the amplification of reference gene primers within the assay. To quantify the absolute abundance of each unique TCRbeta CDR3 rearrangement, sequence reads were collapsed and filtered. Productive Simpson clonality was computed per sample as the square root of Simpson's diversity index over productive rearrangements. Imported from immuneACCESS, the table was reduced by TCRdb to in-frame sequences with V and J called. These copies leave out some clones; in studies compared against another copy, an unresolved V gene accounts for under half, and the cause of the remainder is not known. D and trimming come from the DNA, and the V and J calls and clone size come from that table. In this sample the table shows around 150,000 clones, 80% of which occur a single time. Less than 6% of the sample is held by the ten biggest clonotypes.

Enrolling through a virtual design, the prospective study's participants ranged in age from roughly 18 to 100 years and lived across roughly 24 United States geographic areas. To assign participants to cohorts, the prospective study relied on clinical history that participants themselves reported in a screening survey and a study questionnaire. Recovered participants in ImmuneRACE Cohort 3 were defined as having two consecutive negative NP/OP PCR tests, clearance from a healthcare professional, or resolution of symptoms. In the prospective study, whole blood, serum and a nasopharyngeal or oropharyngeal swab were collected from each participant by mobile phlebotomists. Additional blood draws and questionnaires over an approximately two-month period could optionally be provided by prospective study participants. Prospective study blood samples were shipped either frozen or at room temperature before DNA extraction.

The data belong to a study of blood T cell repertoires in COVID-19 (dated by TCRdb to 2020 to 2022). Broadly, across the study: Samples covering the acute and convalescent phases of COVID-19 were provided by collaborators in the United States, Italy and Spain. The material from the prospective study consisted of cDNA or gDNA derived from T cells, B-cell-depleted T cells, or PBMCs. Deeply sampled blood TCRbeta repertoires from subjects exposed to, actively infected with, or recovered from COVID-19 were included in the dataset. The repertoires were released in a freely available public database intended as a resource for research on the immune response to SARS-CoV-2. Samples were obtained from the ongoing ImmuneRACE study (first 160 participants) and from some 1,300 subjects provided by 6 global collaborators. Nearly every sample came with metadata listing a de-identified subject ID, COVID-19 status, age in years and sex. Where HLA class I and class II types were available, the types were taken from metadata supplied by the sample provider, not from assay-based typing.

On the study overall, not on this receptor specifically: How much clinical and demographic metadata was included differed by source and by participant, and the metadata was provided uncurated.

Sequencing input: PBMCs or T cells enriched from blood (not recorded which). The TCR originated in a man aged 35 to 55 who had recovered from COVID-19.

The DNA is as follows: TGTGCCAGTAGTCGCGCTGGAGGGGGCGGGGGCACAGATACGCAGTATTTT. The encoded protein is CASSRAGGGGGTDTQYF. Recombination linked TRBV19 to TRBJ2-3; TRBD1 could be the D gene, as 7 bases match. V and J are truncated by 5 bases and 1 base respectively, leaving an intervening sequence of 19 bases. CDR1 LNHDA and CDR2 SQIVND are derived from the germline V gene (reference sequence). From its cysteine to its phenylalanine, the CDR3 spans 17 amino acids. Only CDR3 DNA is held: 51 bases, read in frame from base 1.